Listed here are 15 T cell receptor beta chains from one sample, sequenced in a study of response to subunit inactivated influenza vaccine. TCRdb reprocessed the RT-PCR reads with MiXCR, giving one entry per CDR3 protein. Here the sample spans a few hundred thousand distinct CDR3 sequences, about 15% being singletons. Sequences were derived from PBMCs from blood, sampled about 13 days after vaccination. All receptors derive from a man aged 50 to 59 who received an inactivated influenza vaccine.

The chain recombines TRBV6-4 with TRBJ2-3; 11 bases are a match to TRBD2. The ends lost 0 bases at V and 1 base at J; junction bases unmatched: 6. In germline, CDR1 is MRHNA, CDR2 SNTAGT. This CDR3 spans 18 amino acids. In DNA form, the CDR3 reads TGTGCCAGCAGTGACTCGGTCATGACTAGCGGGGGCACAGATACGCAGTATTTT. Its translation: CASSDSVMTSGGTDTQYF.

The V call is TRBV6-2 or TRBV6-3, the J call TRBJ1-1; no definite D call. The CDR3 sequence is 13 residues long. V was cut by 7 bases and J by 2 bases, with 11 bases left in between. CDR1 is MNHEY, CDR2 SVGEGT, per germline. The CDR3, as DNA: TGTGCCAGCACCGACATTATCAACACTGAAGCTTTCTTT. This codes for CASTDIINTEAFF.

This clonotype occurred a few times. The chain combines TRBV29-1 with TRBJ1-1; 7 positions match TRBD1. V dropped 0 bases and J dropped 0; count of bases not matched to a gene: 13. The CDR3 totals 18 residues. In germline, CDR1 is SQVTM, CDR2 ANQGSEA. The CDR3 DNA sequence: TGCAGCGTTGAAGATTTTATGGTGAGGGGACAGCTGAACACTGAAGCTTTCTTT. Its protein product is CSVEDFMVRGQLNTEAFF.

Many counts were recorded for this clonotype. The V call is TRBV5-1, the J call TRBJ2-2; 8 positions agree with TRBD2. The germline CDR1 and CDR2 sequences are SGHRS and YFSETQ. This CDR3 contains 17 residues. V was pared by 4 bases and J by 3 bases, with 11 bases of the junction left unmatched. The CDR3 DNA follows: TGCGCCAGCAGCCAATCCTTAGCGGGGAGACACACCGGGGAGCTGTTTTTT. Protein product: CASSQSLAGRHTGELFF.

The chain uses TRBV27 and TRBJ2-5; D is possibly TRBD2 (6 bases). Germline V CDR1 and CDR2: MNHEY, SMNVEV (reference sequence). The CDR3 consists of 17 residues. V lost 6 bases, J lost 2 bases, and 22 bases lay in between. The DNA for the CDR3 is TGTGCCAGCAGGTTTACGGGTGCGGGCGGGGTTCAAGAGACCCAGTACTTC. Its translation is CASRFTGAGGVQETQYF.

CDR3 nucleotide sequence: TGTGCCAGCAGCCATAGGGATGGGTTCTATGGCTACACCTTC. Translation gives CASSHRDGFYGYTF. The V and J genes are TRBV14 and TRBJ1-2; no definite D call. Trimming cost V 3 bases and J 4 bases, with 12 bases left between them. There are 14 residues in the CDR3. Germline lookup yields CDR1 SGHDN and CDR2 FVKESK.

This clonotype was recorded a few times. The J gene is TRBJ2-7, the V gene TRBV7-9; tentatively, D is TRBD1 (5 bases). This CDR3 is built from 15 residues. V was trimmed by 7 bases and J by 3 bases, leaving 19 bases between them. Germline loops: CDR1 SEHNR, CDR2 FQNEAQ (reference sequence). Written as DNA, the CDR3 is TGTGCCAGCACCCGCGCGGCAGGGTCAGACTACGAGCAGTACTTC. Amino acid sequence: CASTRAAGSDYEQYF.

The chain employs TRBV4-2 and TRBJ2-3, with 7 bases matching TRBD2. CDR1 and CDR2 from the germline V gene are LGHNA and YNFKEQ. V gave up 4 bases and J gave up 0 bases; unmatched junction bases: 13. The CDR3 covers 18 residues. DNA of the CDR3: TGTGCCAGCAGCCGCAGCCCTAGCGGTTCGACTAGCACAGATACGCAGTATTTT. Residues: CASSRSPSGSTSTDTQYF.

This clonotype was observed a few times. This sequence joins TRBV4-2 and TRBJ2-1; no definite D call. The germline CDR1 and CDR2 sequences are LGHNA and YNFKEQ. The CDR3 sequence is 17 residues long. With 0 bases removed from V and 0 bases from J, the gap between germline ends came to 12 bases. In nucleotides, the CDR3 is TGTGCCAGCAGCCAAGATTTTATCGGCAGCTCCTACAATGAGCAGTTCTTC. Its translation: CASSQDFIGSSYNEQFF.

This clonotype appeared a few times. J is TRBJ2-1 and V is TRBV28; 8 bases agree with TRBD1. The CDR3 extends over 16 amino acids. The V gene end was trimmed by 4 bases and the J gene end by 3 bases; junction bases not matched to a gene: 8. The germline CDR1 and CDR2 sequences are MDHEN and SYDVKM. CDR3 region: CASSSRHRGFYNEQFF. The DNA for the CDR3 is TGTGCCAGCAGTTCCCGCCACAGGGGGTTCTACAATGAGCAGTTCTTC.

This clonotype was counted between two and nine times. The chain uses TRBV29-1 and TRBJ1-5; tentatively, D is TRBD1 (5 bases). Germline loops: CDR1 SQVTM, CDR2 ANQGSEA. The CDR3 has 11 residues. Trimming shortened V by 6 bases and J by 8 bases, and 11 bases separated the two germline ends. The CDR3 reads CSVRDGEPQHF. CDR3 DNA: TGCAGCGTCCGGGACGGCGAGCCCCAGCATTTT.

This clonotype was seen many times. The CDR3 loop reads CASSPTSGPYNEQFF. The CDR3 DNA reads as TGTGCCAGCAGCCCGACTAGCGGACCCTACAATGAGCAGTTCTTC. The rearrangement joins TRBV5-5 to TRBJ2-1, with 9 bases that match TRBD2. V was pared by 4 bases and J by 2 bases, with 4 bases of the junction left unmatched. This CDR3 is 15 amino acids long. Germline V lookup: CDR1 SGHKS, CDR2 YYEKEE (reference sequence).

This clonotype was seen a few times. The genes are TRBV7-2 and TRBJ2-1; maybe TRBD2 (6 bases). Trimming pared 4 bases from V and 0 bases from J, leaving 10 bases between. This CDR3 contains 15 residues. The germline CDR1 and CDR2 sequences are SGHTA and FQGNSA. The CDR3 DNA sequence: TGTGCCAGCAGCTCTTTCGGGAGCTCCTACAATGAGCAGTTCTTC. Its protein is CASSSFGSSYNEQFF. The entire variable domain, with the rest obtained from reference TRBV7-2 and TRBJ2-1, is as follows: GAGVSQSPSNKVTEKGKDVELRCDPISGHTALYWYRQSLGQGLEFLIYFQGNSAPDKSGLPSDRFSAERTGGSVSTLTIQRTQQEDSAVYLCASSSFGSSYNEQFFGPGTRLTVL.

The V call is TRBV28, the J call TRBJ2-7; no clear D gene. From germline, CDR1 is MDHEN and CDR2 SYDVKM. This CDR3 has 14 amino acids. V dropped 5 bases and J dropped 0 bases, with 11 bases sitting between them. The CDR3: CASSPSPSSYEQYF. The CDR3 DNA reads as TGTGCCAGCAGTCCCTCTCCCAGCTCCTACGAGCAGTACTTC. The full variable domain, in which reference TRBV28 and TRBJ2-7 provide the parts outside the CDR3, is DVKVTQSSRYLVKRTGEKVFLECVQDMDHENMFWYRQDPGLGLRLIYFSYDVKMKEKGDIPEGYSVSREKKERFSLILESASTNQTSMYLCASSPSPSSYEQYFGPGTRLTVT.

The genes are TRBV24-1 and TRBJ2-1, with D perhaps assigned TRBD1 or TRBD2 (6 bases each). The V end was cut by 5 bases, the J end by 7 bases, with 14 bases between. This CDR3 has 14 amino acids. Germline V gives CDR1 KGHDR, CDR2 SFDVKD. The CDR3 reads CATSVPGARNEQFF. As DNA, the CDR3 is TGTGCCACCAGTGTCCCGGGGGCAAGGAATGAGCAGTTCTTC.